Presented here are 9 T cell receptor beta chains from one specimen sequenced in a study of T-cell memory formation after mild COVID-19. MiXCR, run by TCRdb on the 5' RACE reads, gives a single entry per CDR3 protein. The sample has approximately 390,000 distinct CDR3 sequences, around a sixth seen once. Input material: PBMCs or a T cell subset sorted from them (not recorded which). The receptors here all came from a man younger than 35 who had mild COVID-19 (a few samples of this study predate the infection). Cell type and time point are not known.

V is TRBV10-2 and J is TRBJ2-7; 9 nucleotides line up with TRBD2. There are 15 residues in the CDR3. From germline, CDR1 is WSHSY and CDR2 SAAADI. Trimming removed 4 bases from V and 7 bases from J; junction bases left unmatched: 11. Here the CDR3 reads CASSAAVSGGREQYF. CDR3 DNA: TGCGCCAGCAGTGCCGCCGTTAGCGGGGGCAGGGAGCAGTACTTC.

This clonotype turned up a few times. The V and J genes are TRBV5-1 and TRBJ1-5, with TRBD1 matching over 8 bases. V was clipped by 1 base and J by 0 bases; unmatched bases: 6. The CDR3 runs to 17 residues. Germline V CDR1 and CDR2: SGHRS, YFSETQ. Written as DNA, the CDR3 is TGCGCCAGCAGCTTGCAGGGGGCGGCCTCTAGCAATCAGCCCCAGCATTTT. It is translated as CASSLQGAASSNQPQHF.

This CDR3 is CSAPYFDRGEKLFF. CDR3 coding DNA: TGCAGTGCCCCTTATTTCGACAGGGGTGAAAAACTGTTTTTT. The chain combines TRBV20-1 with TRBJ1-4, with TRBD1 matching 8 bases. Unmatched junction bases numbered 10, after V lost 6 bases and J lost 7 bases. The CDR3 contains 14 residues. Germline loops: CDR1 DFQATT, CDR2 SNEGSKA (reference sequence).

The chain is built from TRBV18 and TRBJ1-1; no clear D gene. Germline lookup yields CDR1 KGHSH and CDR2 LQKENI. The CDR3 contains 14 residues. The V end lost 5 bases, the J end lost 4 bases, and 14 bases lay between the germline ends. Here the CDR3 DNA reads TGTGCCAGCTCAGCGCTGATGGATGCCACTGAAGCTTTCTTT. This sequence encodes CASSALMDATEAFF. Using reference TRBV18 and TRBJ1-1 for the parts outside the CDR3, the full variable domain is NAGVMQNPRHLVRRRGQEARLRCSPMKGHSHVYWYRQLPEEGLKFMVYLQKENIIDESGMPKERFSAEFPKEGPSILRIQQVVRGDSAAYFCASSALMDATEAFFGQGTRLTVV.

The CDR3 loop reads CASSYGRGSGNTIYF. In nucleotides, the CDR3 is TGTGCCAGCAGTTACGGCAGGGGTTCTGGAAACACCATATATTTT. V is TRBV12-3 or TRBV12-4 and J is TRBJ1-3, with D perhaps TRBD1 (6 bases). The CDR3 covers 15 residues. V was cut by 4 bases and J by 1 base, with 11 bases left in between.

The J gene is TRBJ1-1, the V gene TRBV6-5; D unresolved. The CDR3 spans 14 residues. The V gene lost 6 bases and the J gene lost 6 bases, with 17 bases spanning the gap. CDR1 is MNHEY and CDR2 is SVGAGI in the germline V gene. The CDR3 region is CASSRQLSMPEAFF. CDR3 coding DNA: TGTGCCAGCAGCCGTCAGCTAAGCATGCCTGAAGCTTTCTTT.

J is TRBJ2-1 and V is TRBV15, with 13 bases fitting TRBD2. Losses at the gene ends were 2 bases for V and 7 bases for J; bases not matched to a gene: 5. The CDR3 sequence is 16 residues long. Germline lookup yields CDR1 LNHNV and CDR2 YYDKDF (reference sequence). The CDR3 DNA follows: TGTGCCACCAGCAGATGGGGACTAGCGGGGATTAATGAGCAGTTCTTC. It encodes CATSRWGLAGINEQFF.

This clonotype has only a few counts. V is TRBV28 and J is TRBJ1-1, with no clear D. The germline gives CDR1 MDHEN, CDR2 SYDVKM. V was shortened by 6 bases and J by 4 bases, with 9 bases between the two germline ends. The CDR3 runs to 12 residues. CDR3 nucleotide sequence: TGTGCCAGCAGCCGTAGAACCACTGAAGCTTTCTTT. Its protein is CASSRRTTEAFF.

V usage is TRBV2 and J usage is TRBJ1-5; TRBD1 might be the D (6 bases). Trimming pared 4 bases from V and 5 bases from J, leaving 9 bases between. The CDR3 contains 13 residues. CDR1 and CDR2 (germline): SNHLY, FYNNEI. CDR3 loop: CASSVDSDQPQHF. As DNA, the CDR3 is TGTGCCAGCAGTGTGGACAGCGATCAGCCCCAGCATTTT.